This T cell receptor beta chain originates from a study of T-cell memory formation after mild COVID-19. About the study: Largely, the TCR clusters proved donor specific. The study, taken as a whole, reports: Contracting clones from day 15 to 85 had balanced CD4/CD8; later expanders favoured CD4+.

This clonotype was observed many times. Antigen specificity is unknown. TCRdb called the 5' RACE reads again in MiXCR, with one record for every CDR3 protein. The table has roughly 35,000 distinct CDR3 sequences, roughly 21% seen once. This CDR3 is built from 13 residues. CDR1 SGHRS and CDR2 YFSETQ come from the germline V gene. Trimming cost V 5 bases and J 1 base; bases outside gene matches: 2. What was sequenced was PBMCs or a T cell subset sorted from them (not recorded which). The chain has TRBV5-1 and TRBJ2-7; 8 bases align to TRBD1. This TCR was sampled from an adult who had mild COVID-19 (a few samples of this study predate the infection). Cell type and time point are not known. CDR3 region: CASSRDRSYEQYF. In DNA form, the CDR3 reads TGCGCCAGCAGTCGGGACAGGTCCTACGAGCAGTACTTC.